Following are 20 T cell receptor beta chains from one sample sequenced in a study of beta chain features in type 1 diabetes. All of the isolated RNA was reverse transcribed, so expressed TCRB transcripts were sequenced. Libraries were prepared by immunoSEQ multiplex PCR; TCRdb keeps only in-frame clonotypes and omits some of them. This repertoire shows under 300,000 clones, 25% to 30% found once; its top ten account for around 4%. The sample taken for sequencing was central memory CD4+ T cells from blood. These receptors were obtained from a man aged 25-45 years in good health.

This clone occurred many times. The rearrangement uses TRBV7-2 and TRBJ2-7; TRBD1 matches 9 bases. The V and J ends lost 5 bases and 6 bases, in that order; junction bases with no gene match: 11. This CDR3 is 15 amino acids long. CDR1 is SGHTA, CDR2 FQGNSA, per germline. The chain's CDR3 is CASSPRPGQGSEQYF. The CDR3 nucleotides read TGTGCCAGCAGCCCACGACCGGGACAGGGAAGCGAGCAGTACTTC.

This clone was seen a handful of times. The chain couples TRBV29-1 to TRBJ1-1; TRBD1 agrees at 7 bases. J was trimmed by 1 base and V by 4 bases; bases with no gene match: 6. CDR1 is SQVTM, CDR2 ANQGSEA, per germline. The CDR3 has 14 amino acids. The CDR3 nucleotides read TGCAGCGTTGTCTCAGGGGGACAGAACACTGAAGCTTTCTTT. Protein: CSVVSGGQNTEAFF.

The table lists this clone with a count of one. The chain carries TRBV18 and TRBJ2-1; 7 bases map to TRBD1. With V trimmed by 2 bases and J by 7 bases, 5 bases remained unmatched. Germline V lookup: CDR1 KGHSH, CDR2 LQKENI. The length of the CDR3 is 14 residues. The CDR3 spells CASSPKTGWNEQFF. As DNA, the CDR3 is TGTGCCAGCTCACCAAAGACAGGGTGGAATGAGCAGTTCTTC.

The sample holds a few counts of this clone. This sequence joins TRBV20-1 and TRBJ2-1; tentatively, D is TRBD1 (6 bases). The CDR3 spans 11 residues. Deletions cut 7 bases from V and 4 bases from J, with 8 bases between. Germline CDR1 is DFQATT and CDR2 is SNEGSKA (reference sequence). The DNA of the CDR3 is TGCAGTGGGGGGCTGTACAATGAGCAGTTCTTC. Protein product: CSGGLYNEQFF.

The sample holds a few counts of this clone. The chain recombines TRBV25-1 with TRBJ1-4, with 7 nucleotides matching TRBD1. Germline CDR1 and CDR2: MGHDK and SYGVNS. The CDR3 loop spans 14 amino acids. J was trimmed by 0 bases and V by 8 bases; bases with no gene match: 3. The CDR3 spells CASRGTATNEKLFF. The CDR3 nucleotides read TGTGCCAGCCGGGGGACAGCAACTAATGAAAAACTGTTTTTT.

This chain joins TRBV6-5 and TRBJ2-5; perhaps TRBD2 as D (6 bases). The CDR3 totals 14 residues. The germline gives CDR1 MNHEY, CDR2 SVGAGI. V was pared by 2 bases and J by 4 bases, with 11 bases between. CDR3 DNA sequence: TGTGCCAGCAGTTACGGGCTAGCGCTAGAGACCCAGTACTTC. Translated: CASSYGLALETQYF.

This clone was counted at least ten times. CDR3 nucleotides: TGTGCCAGCAGTGAATCGAGCGGGGCAGCAGATACGCAGTATTTT. Its translation is CASSESSGAADTQYF. This sequence joins TRBV2 and TRBJ2-3; TRBD2 aligns across 7 bases. Germline values: CDR1 SNHLY, CDR2 FYNNEI. This CDR3 is 15 amino acids long. V shed 2 bases, J shed 4 bases, and the junction held 6 bases outside the gene matches.

Comments on this clone: A far larger clone differs by one base, so this is likely a read error. This chain connects TRBV12-2 to TRBJ2-3; the D call of TRBD2 is as the table states it, not checked on the DNA. TRBV12-2 is classified as a pseudogene. CDR3 length: 13 residues. The CDR3 nucleotides read TGTGCAAGTCGCGTAGTCCTAGCGGATTCGCAGTATTTT. Translation: CASRVVLADSQYF.

The chain employs TRBV30 and TRBJ1-5; 7 positions match TRBD1. J was trimmed by 4 bases and V by 2 bases; bases with no gene match: 5. This CDR3 is built from 14 residues. Germline CDR1 and CDR2: GTSNPN and SVGIG (reference sequence). The DNA of the CDR3 is TGTGCCTGGAGTATGGCAGGGGGAAATCAGCCCCAGCATTTT. Translating gives CAWSMAGGNQPQHF.

This clone was counted at least ten times. The gene calls are TRBV9 and TRBJ2-3; the D is unclear. Germline V gives CDR1 SGDLS, CDR2 YYNGEE. Trimming removed 2 bases at V and 6 bases at J, with 10 bases between. This CDR3 has 13 amino acids. CDR3 sequence (DNA): TGTGCCAGCAGCGTCCAAACGGAGGATACGCAGTATTTT. This gives the protein CASSVQTEDTQYF.

This clone was seen a few times. V is TRBV4-2 and J is TRBJ1-5; tentative D call: TRBD1 (6 bases). This CDR3 has 17 amino acids. The V end lost 3 bases, the J end lost 0 bases, and 15 bases lay between the germline ends. CDR1 is LGHNA and CDR2 is YNFKEQ in the germline V gene. The CDR3 nucleotides read TGTGCCAGCAGCCACGTACCGGGACAAGATAGCAATCAGCCCCAGCATTTT. As protein: CASSHVPGQDSNQPQHF.

The V gene is TRBV5-6, the J gene TRBJ1-2; D is perhaps TRBD1 (5 bases). The CDR3 has 12 residues. Trimming pared 4 bases from V and 5 bases from J, leaving 9 bases between. From germline, CDR1 is SGHDT and CDR2 YYEEEE. The CDR3 protein is CASSQGGYGYTF. The CDR3 coding sequence is TGTGCCAGCAGCCAGGGCGGGTATGGCTACACCTTC.

The V gene is TRBV2, the J gene TRBJ1-6; no clear D. Germline V CDR1 and CDR2: SNHLY, FYNNEI. V was pared by 0 bases and J by 7 bases, with 10 bases between. The CDR3 loop spans 15 amino acids. This CDR3 reads CASSEAEFANSPLHF. The CDR3 nucleotides read TGTGCCAGCAGTGAAGCCGAGTTTGCAAATTCACCCCTCCACTTT.

Details on this clone: The same CDR3 also results from other DNA sequences found in this sample. This chain links TRBV6-5 with TRBJ2-7, with 8 bases fitting TRBD1. Germline CDR1 MNHEY, CDR2 SVGAGI. V was pared by 0 bases and J by 3 bases, with 1 base of the junction left unmatched. This CDR3 contains 14 residues. The CDR3 reads CASSYSGQGYEQYF. CDR3 DNA: TGTGCCAGCAGTTACTCAGGACAGGGCTACGAGCAGTACTTC.

The chain couples TRBV4-3 to TRBJ2-3; 10 positions agree with TRBD2. CDR1 LGHNA and CDR2 YSLEER come from the germline V gene. CDR3 length equals 17 residues. The V gene end was trimmed by 4 bases and the J gene end by 0 bases; junction bases not matched to a gene: 7. The CDR3 sequence is CASSPRGTSDSTDTQYF. Here the CDR3 DNA reads TGCGCCAGCAGCCCACGTGGGACTAGCGATAGCACAGATACGCAGTATTTT.

This chain joins TRBV6-6 and TRBJ1-2; TRBD1 aligns across 7 bases. This CDR3 has 13 amino acids. J lost 4 bases, V lost 4 bases, and 3 bases had no gene match. Germline CDR1 and CDR2: MNHNY and SVGAGI (reference sequence). CDR3 amino acids: CASSLGTAYGYTF. In DNA form, the CDR3 reads TGTGCCAGCAGTTTAGGGACAGCCTATGGCTACACCTTC.

This clone was observed a handful of times. The chain recombines TRBV5-1 with TRBJ2-1; 7 bases are a match to TRBD1. J gave up 6 bases and V 4 bases, and 4 bases lay outside the gene matches. The germline CDR1 and CDR2 sequences are SGHRS and YFSETQ. The CDR3 has 13 amino acids. CDR3 residues: CASSVGTVNEQFF. The DNA of the CDR3 is TGCGCCAGCAGCGTTGGGACAGTCAATGAGCAGTTCTTC. Full variable domain (remainder filled in from reference TRBV5-1 and TRBJ2-1): KAGVTQTPRYLIKTRGQQVTLSCSPISGHRSVSWYQQTPGQGLQFLFEYFSETQRNKGNFPGRFSGRQFSNSRSEMNVSTLELGDSALYLCASSVGTVNEQFFGPGTRLTVL.

This clone was observed at least ten times. J is TRBJ2-1 and V is TRBV19; D is ambiguous. This CDR3 is built from 15 residues. Trimming took off 1 base at V and 3 bases at J, with 10 bases between the two ends. Germline values: CDR1 LNHDA, CDR2 SQIVND (reference sequence). The CDR3: CASSIGWMGYNEQFF. CDR3 nucleotide sequence: TGTGCCAGTAGTATAGGGTGGATGGGCTACAATGAGCAGTTCTTC.

This clone was recorded a few times. The rearrangement uses TRBV7-2 and TRBJ2-1; 11 nucleotides line up with TRBD2. V lost 4 bases to trimming and J lost 7 bases; unmatched junction nucleotides: 6. This CDR3 has 15 residues. CDR1 is SGHTA, CDR2 FQGNSA, per germline. The CDR3 is CASSSDSGRANEQFF. The CDR3 DNA follows: TGTGCCAGCAGCTCTGATAGCGGGAGGGCTAATGAGCAGTTCTTC.

The table lists this clone with a few counts. The chain employs TRBV6-5 and TRBJ2-7, with D perhaps TRBD1 (5 bases). Trimming shortened V by 6 bases and J by 3 bases, and 18 bases separated the two germline ends. The CDR3 sequence is 15 residues long. Per the germline V gene, CDR1 is MNHEY and CDR2 is SVGAGI. In DNA form, the CDR3 reads TGTGCCAGCAGCCGCCAGGGCCCCCTTAGCTACGAGCAGTACTTC. As protein: CASSRQGPLSYEQYF.